Listed here are 5 T cell receptor beta chains from one sample, sequenced in a study of blood T cell repertoires in COVID-19. Clones were read by immunoSEQ multiplex PCR, and TCRdb kept only the in-frame ones, dropping some. The repertoire includes tens of thousands of clones, roughly nine tenths of them detected once, and around two fifths sits in the top ten. The sequenced sample was peripheral blood. These receptors all come from a woman aged 55-70 years with COVID-19, enrolled during active disease.

The chain joins TRBV7-9 to TRBJ1-2; D call uncertain. Germline V gives CDR1 SEHNR, CDR2 FQNEAQ (reference sequence). The CDR3 loop spans 13 amino acids. Deletions cut 5 bases from V and 4 bases from J, with 11 bases between. In DNA form, the CDR3 reads TGTGCCAGCAGCCCCCGGGGTTTCTATGGCTACACCTTC. Protein product: CASSPRGFYGYTF.

The rearrangement uses TRBV28 and TRBJ2-7; weak D call: TRBD1 (5 bases). CDR3 length equals 13 residues. Germline-derived CDR1 and CDR2 are MDHEN and SYDVKM. V lost 7 bases to trimming and J lost 6 bases, with 16 bases between them. In DNA form, the CDR3 reads TGTGCCAGCACCCCCACAGGAAGAGCCGAGCAGTACTTC. As protein: CASTPTGRAEQYF.

This clone appeared a few times. The chain's CDR3 is CASSPPTGGFNEQFF. Here the CDR3 DNA reads TGTGCCAGCTCACCACCGACAGGGGGATTCAATGAGCAGTTCTTC. The V gene is TRBV18, the J gene TRBJ2-1; 9 nucleotides agree with TRBD1. Trimming removed 0 bases from V and 6 bases from J; junction bases left unmatched: 3. Germline V CDR1 and CDR2: KGHSH, LQKENI. The CDR3 is made up of 15 amino acids.

This clone showed up just once. This chain connects TRBV6-2 or TRBV6-3 to TRBJ2-3; the D is unclear. CDR3 length: 13 residues. The germline V gene has CDR1 MNHEY and CDR2 SVGEGT. V lost 6 bases to trimming and J lost 4 bases, with 11 bases between them. The CDR3 DNA sequence: TGTGCCAGCAGCCCGCACACCGCAGATACGCAGTATTTT. Its translation is CASSPHTADTQYF.

The J gene is TRBJ1-1, the V gene TRBV19; tentatively, D is TRBD1 (5 bases). Germline CDR1 reads LNHDA; CDR2 reads SQIVND (reference sequence). With 5 bases removed from V and 6 bases from J, the gap between germline ends came to 22 bases. The CDR3 contains 16 residues. The CDR3 nucleotides read TGTGCCAGTAGTCCGGGGCGCCCGGGGGGGAGGGCTGAAGCTTTCTTT. It codes for CASSPGRPGGRAEAFF.